What follows is one T cell receptor beta chain and its context. The antigen is unknown. The CDR3 extends over 15 amino acids. V was clipped by 3 bases and J by 4 bases, with 12 bases between them. Germline V gene lookup returns CDR1 SGHTA and CDR2 FQGNSA. Naive CD8 isolation took CD45RO-negative cells positively selected for CCR7 and excluded terminally differentiated effector memory CD45RA+ cells. This record comes from a study of shared clonotypes between healthy human individuals. Study-wide points: Shared clonotypes: 4.5% to 6.5% naive CD4, about 3.3% naive CD8, roughly 2.2% memory CD4, over 0.3% memory CD8. Estimated clonotype richness was generally higher in naive than memory subsets.

Genomic DNA of every subset was divided equally among multiple immunoSEQ plates. The repertoire was sequenced with immunoSEQ multiplex PCR; TCRdb's copy has only in-frame clones and lacks some. The table shows some 2.1 million clones, with 85% to 95% occurring only once. The clonotype was recovered from a man aged 18-30 years in good health. V gene TRBV7-2 combines with J gene TRBJ2-2, with D perhaps matching TRBD2 (5 bases). Sequenced sample: naive CD8+ T cells sorted from blood. For the CDR3, the DNA is TGTGCCAGCAGCTTGCCGGGGATGACCACCGGGGAGCTGTTTTTT. Amino acids: CASSLPGMTTGELFF. Looking up the rest from reference TRBV7-2 and TRBJ2-2 gives the full variable domain: GAGVSQSPSNKVTEKGKDVELRCDPISGHTALYWYRQSLGQGLEFLIYFQGNSAPDKSGLPSDRFSAERTGGSVSTLTIQRTQQEDSAVYLCASSLPGMTTGELFFGEGSRLTVL.